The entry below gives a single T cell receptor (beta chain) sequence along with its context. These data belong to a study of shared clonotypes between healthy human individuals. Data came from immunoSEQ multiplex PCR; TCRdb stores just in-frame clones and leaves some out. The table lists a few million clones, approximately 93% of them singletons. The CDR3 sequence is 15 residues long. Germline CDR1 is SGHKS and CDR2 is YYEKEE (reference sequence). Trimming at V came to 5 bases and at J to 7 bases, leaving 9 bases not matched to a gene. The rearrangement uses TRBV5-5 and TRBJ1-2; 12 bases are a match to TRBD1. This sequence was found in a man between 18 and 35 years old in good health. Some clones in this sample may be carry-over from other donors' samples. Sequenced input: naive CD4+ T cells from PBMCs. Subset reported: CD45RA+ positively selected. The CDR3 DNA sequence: TGTGCCAGCAGTCCCCCGGGACAGGGGGCTGGTGGCTACACCTTC. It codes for CASSPPGQGAGGYTF.